The clone carrying this T cell receptor (beta chain) came up many times. Its antigen is as yet unknown. This entry is derived from a study of T cells in Graves' hyperthyroidism and ophthalmopathy. Study-wide points: A model using 13 V-J features told ophthalmopathy apart from stable hyperthyroidism. Most expanded thyroid clonotypes above 0.001 recurred in blood.

Pregnant or lactating patients were excluded, as were those with uncontrolled infection or other autoimmune disease. Researchers amplified the TCR beta CDR3 regions from RNA transcripts. TCR CDR3 underwent first-round RT-PCR with the HTBI primer set. MiXCR, applied by TCRdb to the multiplex PCR reads, yields one record per CDR3 protein. The sample lists roughly 96,000 distinct CDR3 sequences, under 65% occurring once. Sequenced sample: blood. This TCR derives from a middle-aged woman with Graves' hyperthyroidism.

Here the CDR3 reads CASSLVGAAEQYF. In DNA form, the CDR3 reads TGTGCCAGCAGCTTAGTTGGGGCGGCCGAGCAGTACTTC. The chain couples TRBV7-6 to TRBJ2-7; D possibly corresponds to TRBD1 (5 bases). Germline values: CDR1 SGHVS, CDR2 FNYEAQ. The CDR3 loop spans 13 amino acids. Trimming left V 1 base short and J 6 bases short, with 10 bases between.